A single sample is the source of the 31 T cell receptor beta chains below, sequenced in a study of cytomegalovirus exposure and HLA in healthy donors. PCR primers comprised 60 Vbeta and 13 Jbeta primers. Here immunoSEQ multiplex PCR was the method, and the copy in TCRdb shows in-frame clones only, minus some. The data hold approximately 270,000 clones, with roughly 80% observed a single time. Material for sequencing was PBMCs. These receptors originate from a girl aged 2-15 years in good health and CMV-seronegative.

The chain is built from TRBV11-3 and TRBJ2-2, with D unresolved. V was pared by 1 base and J by 0 bases, with 6 bases between. Germline CDR1 reads SGHNT; CDR2 reads YENEEA. CDR3 length: 15 amino acids. The CDR3: CASSLGSANTGELFF. The CDR3 nucleotides read TGTGCCAGCAGCTTAGGGTCGGCGAACACCGGGGAGCTGTTTTTT.

The rearrangement joins TRBV27 to TRBJ2-7, with TRBD1 as a possible D gene (6 bases). CDR1 is MNHEY, CDR2 SMNVEV, per germline (reference sequence). V dropped 2 bases and J dropped 0 bases, with 11 bases sitting between them. CDR3 length equals 15 residues. The CDR3 coding sequence is TGTGCCAGCAGTTTAATACTAGGGGGCTCCTACGAGCAGTACTTC. It translates to CASSLILGGSYEQYF.

This rearrangement joins TRBV11-2 to TRBJ2-1; D uncertain. The length of the CDR3 is 15 residues. V was clipped by 1 base and J by 5 bases, with 12 bases between them. Germline lookup yields CDR1 SGHAT and CDR2 FQNNGV. CDR3 coding DNA: TGTGCCAGCAGCTTAGTAGCTAGAGAGGACAATGAGCAGTTCTTC. Amino acids: CASSLVAREDNEQFF.

The rearrangement joins TRBV12-5 to TRBJ2-7; 10 bases fit TRBD2. Germline assignment: CDR1 LGHNT and CDR2 FRNRAP. Trimming cost V 7 bases and J 5 bases; bases outside gene matches: 5. This CDR3 is built from 13 residues. The CDR3 region is CASVIAGGNEQYF. The CDR3 nucleotides are TGTGCTAGTGTTATAGCGGGAGGTAACGAGCAGTACTTC.

V usage is TRBV29-1 and J usage is TRBJ1-5; no clear D. The V gene lost 6 bases and the J gene lost 2 bases, with 14 bases spanning the gap. This CDR3 region has 14 residues. Germline V CDR1 and CDR2: SQVTM, ANQGSEA. CDR3 residues: CSVSEDKGNQPQHF. CDR3 DNA sequence: TGCAGCGTCTCAGAGGATAAGGGCAATCAGCCCCAGCATTTT.

The genes are TRBV9 and TRBJ2-7, with TRBD2 matching 10 bases. Per germline, CDR1 SGDLS and CDR2 YYNGEE. V shed 0 bases, J shed 0 bases, and the junction held 3 bases outside the gene matches. The CDR3 totals 16 residues. The DNA for the CDR3 is TGTGCCAGCAGCGTAGGACTAGCGGGTGCCTCCTACGAGCAGTACTTC. It translates to CASSVGLAGASYEQYF.

This clone has only a few counts. The V gene is TRBV4-1, the J gene TRBJ1-4; a possible D gene is TRBD1 (6 bases). This CDR3 is 12 amino acids long. The germline V gene encodes CDR1 MGHRA and CDR2 YSYEKL. V lost 2 bases and J 12 bases, leaving 10 bases between the germline ends. The DNA for the CDR3 is TGCGCCAGCAGCCAATCCCCAGGGGAACTGTTTTTT. This sequence encodes CASSQSPGELFF.

The chain combines TRBV6-5 with TRBJ2-1, with TRBD2 identical over 11 bases. The J segment lost 9 bases and the V segment lost 5 bases, leaving 6 bases of the junction unmatched. This CDR3 is built from 14 residues. The V gene's germline CDR1 is MNHEY and CDR2 SVGAGI. The CDR3 sequence: CASSPTSGGLEQFF. CDR3 coding DNA: TGTGCCAGCAGTCCAACTAGCGGGGGACTTGAGCAGTTCTTC.

This clone was seen once. The chain links TRBV7-9 to TRBJ2-7, with 11 bases lining up with TRBD1. V gave up 3 bases and J gave up 4 bases; unmatched junction bases: 5. The germline gives CDR1 SEHNR, CDR2 FQNEAQ (reference sequence). The CDR3 totals 15 residues. The CDR3 spells CASSFGQGARYEQYF. The DNA for the CDR3 is TGTGCCAGCAGCTTCGGACAGGGGGCGCGGTACGAGCAGTACTTC.

This chain uses TRBV4-1 with TRBJ1-2; D remains ambiguous. This CDR3 has 15 residues. Germline V CDR1 and CDR2: MGHRA, YSYEKL. The V end was cut by 0 bases, the J end by 7 bases, with 15 bases between. Here the CDR3 reads CASSQETRFQAGYTF. CDR3 coding DNA: TGCGCCAGCAGCCAAGAAACACGGTTTCAGGCTGGCTACACCTTC.

V and J are TRBV28 and TRBJ1-5, with a weak D call TRBD1 (6 bases). The CDR3 has 14 residues. Trimming removed 5 bases at V and 5 bases at J, with 13 bases between. Germline V gene lookup returns CDR1 MDHEN and CDR2 SYDVKM. The CDR3 nucleotides are TGTGCCAGCAGTGGACGGGACACCTATCAGCCCCAGCATTTT. It encodes CASSGRDTYQPQHF.

The genes are TRBV29-1 and TRBJ2-5, with 10 bases identical to TRBD2. V was pared by 2 bases and J by 2 bases, with 14 bases of the junction left unmatched. The germline V gene has CDR1 SQVTM and CDR2 ANQGSEA. The CDR3 covers 18 residues. This CDR3 is CSVESGSGSGGLQETQYF. The CDR3 DNA reads TGCAGCGTTGAATCTGGGTCAGGTAGCGGGGGGCTACAAGAGACCCAGTACTTC.

The CDR3 DNA is TGTGCCAGCAGATCCACCGGGACAGGGGGCGGAGATACGCAGTATTTT. Encoded protein: CASRSTGTGGGDTQYF. The chain couples TRBV27 to TRBJ2-3; TRBD1 matches 12 bases. V shed 6 bases, J shed 5 bases, and the junction held 9 bases outside the gene matches. Germline assignment: CDR1 MNHEY and CDR2 SMNVEV (reference sequence). This CDR3 has 16 amino acids.

This clone appeared a single time. The chain has TRBV7-9 and TRBJ2-7; weak D call: TRBD1 (5 bases). This CDR3 contains 17 residues. Germline lookup yields CDR1 SEHNR and CDR2 FQNEAQ (reference sequence). V was shortened by 1 base and J by 2 bases, with 18 bases between the two germline ends. For the CDR3, the DNA is TGTGCCAGCAGCTTAGAGATAGTTGAAGGACACGCCTACGAGCAGTACTTC. This encodes CASSLEIVEGHAYEQYF.

This clone has more than one count but fewer than ten. The rearrangement uses TRBV27 and TRBJ2-1, with D possibly matching TRBD1 (7 bases). Germline V gene sequence: CDR1 MNHEY, CDR2 SMNVEV (reference sequence). Trimming removed 5 bases at V and 8 bases at J, with 25 bases between. This CDR3 spans 17 amino acids. The CDR3 DNA reads as TGTGCCAGCAGTACCAGGGACAGTGTGGGAGGCCTGGATGAGCAGTTCTTC. It is translated as CASSTRDSVGGLDEQFF.

Here the CDR3 DNA reads TGCGCCAGCAGACCGGACTATCCTTCCTACAATGAGCAGTTCTTC. Its protein product is CASRPDYPSYNEQFF. The chain couples TRBV4-1 to TRBJ2-1; tentative D call: TRBD2 (6 bases). V was cut by 6 bases and J by 1 base, with 13 bases left in between. The CDR3 spans 15 residues. Germline V gene sequence: CDR1 MGHRA, CDR2 YSYEKL.

The genes are TRBV6-5 and TRBJ2-7; 7 bases map to TRBD2. CDR3 length: 15 residues. V dropped 6 bases and J dropped 2; count of bases not matched to a gene: 10. Germline CDR1 MNHEY, CDR2 SVGAGI. As DNA, the CDR3 is TGTGCCAGCAGCCGAGATTTAGCGGGTACCTACGAGCAGTACTTC. The encoded protein is CASSRDLAGTYEQYF.

The DNA for the CDR3 is TGTGCCAGCAGTTTCGCGGACAGGGGAAATGGCTACACCTTC. Translation gives CASSFADRGNGYTF. The rearrangement uses TRBV28 and TRBJ1-2, with TRBD1 matching 9 bases. The length of the CDR3 is 14 residues. Germline trimming cut 3 bases from V and 6 bases from J; bases unmatched to any gene: 5. Germline values: CDR1 MDHEN, CDR2 SYDVKM.

This clone has a single count. This chain links TRBV27 with TRBJ2-1; 7 bases align to TRBD1. CDR1 is MNHEY, CDR2 SMNVEV, per germline (reference sequence). CDR3 size: 15 residues. The V and J ends lost 5 bases and 3 bases, in that order; junction bases with no gene match: 7. Here the CDR3 reads CASSTNRGGYNEQFF. The CDR3 DNA follows: TGTGCCAGCAGTACCAACAGGGGTGGCTACAATGAGCAGTTCTTC.

V gene TRBV19 combines with J gene TRBJ2-2, with TRBD2 matching 10 bases. From germline, CDR1 is LNHDA and CDR2 SQIVND (reference sequence). The CDR3 consists of 19 residues. J lost 5 bases, V lost 7 bases, and 19 bases had no gene match. In DNA form, the CDR3 reads TGTGCCAGTACCAAATCGATCTTCCTAGCGGGAGCCGTGACCGGGGAGCTGTTTTTT. This sequence encodes CASTKSIFLAGAVTGELFF.

V gene TRBV18 combines with J gene TRBJ2-7, with D maybe TRBD1 (6 bases). Germline V gene lookup returns CDR1 KGHSH and CDR2 LQKENI. Trimming shortened V by 4 bases and J by 6 bases, and 16 bases separated the two germline ends. The CDR3 totals 14 residues. The CDR3: CASSLVRQDPEQYF. Written as DNA, the CDR3 is TGTGCCAGCTCACTGGTGAGACAGGACCCCGAGCAGTACTTC.

The rearrangement uses TRBV27 and TRBJ1-5; no clear D gene. The CDR3 is 15 amino acids. CDR1 is MNHEY, CDR2 SMNVEV, per germline (reference sequence). V was shortened by 5 bases and J by 1 base, with 12 bases between the two germline ends. The CDR3 DNA reads TGTGCCAGCAGTATTTCAACGGGGAGCAATCAGCCCCAGCATTTT. The encoded protein is CASSISTGSNQPQHF.

As for this clone: The sample holds other DNA sequences that translate to the same CDR3. The chain is built from TRBV29-1 and TRBJ2-5; a weak D match, TRBD2 (7 bases). Trimming cost V 3 bases and J 4 bases, with 9 bases left between them. This CDR3 has 12 residues. CDR1 and CDR2 from the germline V gene are SQVTM and ANQGSEA. The chain's CDR3 is CSVERGGETQYF. As DNA, the CDR3 is TGCAGCGTTGAGAGGGGGGGAGAGACCCAGTACTTC.

The rearrangement uses TRBV21-1 and TRBJ2-1; TRBD2, the table's D call, was not compared with the DNA. TRBV21-1 is termed a pseudogene. The CDR3 is 18 amino acids. The CDR3 nucleotides read TGTGCCAGCAGCTTAGCGTGGGGTGGCGGCGACTCCTACAATGAGCAGTTCTTC. Its translation is CASSLAWGGGDSYNEQFF.

This clone was found a few times. Other DNA variants within this sample encode the same CDR3. V usage is TRBV7-3 and J usage is TRBJ1-1, with TRBD1 as a possible D gene (5 bases). Germline assignment: CDR1 SGHTA and CDR2 FQGTGA. V was trimmed by 5 bases and J by 1 base, leaving 8 bases between them. There are 13 residues in the CDR3. The CDR3 loop reads CASSLQENTEAFF. In nucleotides, the CDR3 is TGTGCCAGCAGCCTACAGGAGAACACTGAAGCTTTCTTT.

The chain uses TRBV18 and TRBJ1-6, with TRBD1 matching 12 bases. The CDR3 covers 16 residues. Germline V gene sequence: CDR1 KGHSH, CDR2 LQKENI. The junction had 3 bases not matched to a gene; V was cut back by 3 bases and J by 6 bases. The CDR3 DNA sequence: TGTGCCAGCTCACCGGGACAGGGGGCGCTTAATTCACCCCTCCACTTT. Amino acids: CASSPGQGALNSPLHF.

The chain links TRBV2 to TRBJ2-5; 7 bases are shared with TRBD2. V lost 7 bases, J lost 11 bases, and 13 bases stayed unmatched. The germline CDR1 and CDR2 sequences are SNHLY and FYNNEI. The CDR3 has 13 amino acids. The chain's CDR3 is CASIGAGAWEQYF. The CDR3 DNA reads TGTGCCAGCATCGGGGCGGGAGCATGGGAGCAGTACTTC.

This clone was detected once. The chain recombines TRBV4-1 with TRBJ2-3; TRBD2 agrees at 7 bases. Per germline, CDR1 MGHRA and CDR2 YSYEKL. V shed 4 bases, J shed 6 bases, and the junction held 7 bases outside the gene matches. The CDR3 contains 14 residues. CDR3 nucleotide sequence: TGCGCCAGCAGCCGCCGGGAGGCGGGGGATACGCAGTATTTT. It specifies CASSRREAGDTQYF.

The V and J genes are TRBV6-5 and TRBJ1-3; D might be TRBD1 (5 bases). The germline gives CDR1 MNHEY, CDR2 SVGAGI. Trimming took 4 bases from V and 0 from J, leaving 13 bases between them. The CDR3 consists of 16 residues. The CDR3 DNA follows: TGTGCCAGCAGTTCGACAGCGGGAAGCTCTGGAAACACCATATATTTT. It translates to CASSSTAGSSGNTIYF.

This sequence joins TRBV15 and TRBJ2-1, with D perhaps matching TRBD2 (5 bases). This CDR3 is 16 amino acids long. The V gene lost 2 bases and the J gene lost 3 bases, with 14 bases spanning the gap. The V gene's germline CDR1 is LNHNV and CDR2 YYDKDF (reference sequence). CDR3 in DNA: TGTGCCACCAGCAGAAAAGCCGGGATATTCTACAATGAGCAGTTCTTC. Protein sequence: CATSRKAGIFYNEQFF.

The chain carries TRBV2 and TRBJ2-7; D not certain. Germline V CDR1 and CDR2: SNHLY, FYNNEI. V was shortened by 5 bases and J by 3 bases, with 11 bases between the two germline ends. The CDR3 is made up of 13 amino acids. The CDR3 DNA sequence: TGTGCCAGCAGTTTGCAGGCAAACTACGAGCAGTACTTC. As protein: CASSLQANYEQYF.